A selection of T cell receptor beta chains follows, all from one sample in a study of T cell responses to AZD1222 COVID-19 vaccine. Data came from immunoSEQ multiplex PCR; TCRdb stores just in-frame clones and leaves some out. There are 95,000 to 110,000 clones in the sample; roughly 90% occur only once, and about 7% lies in the top ten. Here the sequenced sample was peripheral blood, taken on day 0 of AZD1222 vaccination. The receptors shown here come from an adult in good health. Each CDR3 is given with its conserved first and last residue. Fields, in order: V gene, J gene, clone size, D gene, CDR3 DNA, CDR3 protein. A D gene is named only where the DNA matches it firmly. For some rows the clone size is stated as once, few or many, or as a class when expanded; others skip it.

TRBV7-2	TRBJ1-6	NA	NA	TGTGCCAGCAGCCCTCAGGTGGACCCAAAGGCACCCCTCCACTTT	CASSPQVDPKAPLHF
TRBV7-2	TRBJ1-6	NA	TRBD1	TGTGCCAGCAGCACCCAAGGGGGCGAGAATTCACCCCTCCACTTT	CASSTQGGENSPLHF
TRBV5-1	TRBJ2-7	NA	TRBD1	TGCGCCAGCAGCCCGACATCCGGGACAGGGGCCTACGAGCAGTACTTC	CASSPTSGTGAYEQYF
TRBV28	TRBJ2-7	once	TRBD2	TGTGCCAGAGATATTAGCGGGAGAGCGCAATACGAGCAGTACTTC	CARDISGRAQYEQYF
TRBV6-5	TRBJ1-5	NA	NA	TGTGCCAGCAGGCAAACCGGGACGACCAATCAGCCCCAGCATTTT	CASRQTGTTNQPQHF
TRBV4-1	TRBJ2-7	NA	TRBD2	TGCGCCAGCAGCCAAGCCACTAGCGGTTTCCGCTCCTACGAGCAGTACTTC	CASSQATSGFRSYEQYF
TRBV6-1	TRBJ1-4	NA	NA	TGTGCCAGCAGTGAAGCGCAAAGGGCCCCAAATGAAAAACTGTTTTTT	CASSEAQRAPNEKLFF
TRBV4-3	TRBJ1-3	NA	NA	TGCGCCAGCAGCCAAGACGCAGACCACTCTGGAAACACCATATATTTT	CASSQDADHSGNTIYF
TRBV18	TRBJ1-1	NA	TRBD1	TGTGCCAGCTCACCACCGGGGCAGGGGGCAATGAACACTGAAGCTTTCTTT	CASSPPGQGAMNTEAFF
TRBV6-1	TRBJ1-5	NA	NA	TGTGCCAGCAGTGACTTTCTGGGGGGCGCCGGACAGCCCCAGCATTTT	CASSDFLGGAGQPQHF
TRBV7-2	TRBJ1-2	NA	TRBD1	TGTGCCAGCAGCTTCGGGCAGGGGGCGCATGGCTACACCTTC	CASSFGQGAHGYTF
TRBV7-2	TRBJ2-3	NA	NA	TGTGCCAGCAGCTACTATCAGGGGTCGGGCACAGATACGCAGTATTTT	CASSYYQGSGTDTQYF
TRBV30	TRBJ2-1	NA	NA	TGTGCCTGGAGTGTACTTGGGGGGAACAATGAGCAGTTCTTC	CAWSVLGGNNEQFF
TRBV7-2	TRBJ1-2	once	TRBD1	TGTGCCAGCAGCCGACAGGGGGGGTTTGGCTACACCTTC	CASSRQGGFGYTF
TRBV9	TRBJ1-6	once	NA	TGTGCCAGCAGCACCTACAGGGATAATTCACCCCTCCACTTT	CASSTYRDNSPLHF